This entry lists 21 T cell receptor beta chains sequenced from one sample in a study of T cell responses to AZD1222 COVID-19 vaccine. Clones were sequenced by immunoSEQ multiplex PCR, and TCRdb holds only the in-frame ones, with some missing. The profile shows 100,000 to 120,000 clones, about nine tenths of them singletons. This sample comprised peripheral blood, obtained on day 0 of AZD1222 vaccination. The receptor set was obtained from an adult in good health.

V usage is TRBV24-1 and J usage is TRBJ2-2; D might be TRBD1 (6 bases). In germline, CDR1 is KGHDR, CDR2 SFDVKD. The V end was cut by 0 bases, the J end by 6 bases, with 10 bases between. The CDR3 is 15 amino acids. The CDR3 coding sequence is TGTGCCACCAGTGATTTGCGTGGGGGCGCCGGGGAGCTGTTTTTT. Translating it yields CATSDLRGGAGELFF.

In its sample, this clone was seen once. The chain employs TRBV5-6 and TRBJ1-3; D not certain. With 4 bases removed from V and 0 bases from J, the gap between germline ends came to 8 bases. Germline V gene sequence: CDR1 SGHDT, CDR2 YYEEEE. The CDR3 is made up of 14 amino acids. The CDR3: CASSLLSSGNTIYF. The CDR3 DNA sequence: TGTGCCAGCAGCCTTCTTTCCTCTGGAAACACCATATATTTT.

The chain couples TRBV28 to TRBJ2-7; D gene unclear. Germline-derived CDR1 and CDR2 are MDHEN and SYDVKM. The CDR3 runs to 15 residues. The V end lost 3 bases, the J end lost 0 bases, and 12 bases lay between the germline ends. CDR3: CASSFARFISYEQYF. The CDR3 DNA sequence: TGTGCCAGCAGTTTCGCGAGATTTATCTCCTACGAGCAGTACTTC. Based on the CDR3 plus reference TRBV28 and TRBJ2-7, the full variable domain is DVKVTQSSRYLVKRTGEKVFLECVQDMDHENMFWYRQDPGLGLRLIYFSYDVKMKEKGDIPEGYSVSREKKERFSLILESASTNQTSMYLCASSFARFISYEQYFGPGTRLTVT.

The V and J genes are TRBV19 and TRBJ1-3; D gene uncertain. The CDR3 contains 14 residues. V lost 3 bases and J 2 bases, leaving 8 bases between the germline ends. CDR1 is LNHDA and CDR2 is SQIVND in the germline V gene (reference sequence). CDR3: CASSISQAGNTIYF. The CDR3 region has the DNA TGTGCCAGTAGTATTTCTCAGGCTGGAAACACCATATATTTT.

The DNA for the CDR3 is TGTGCCAGCAGTTCGGTACTGGTTCCAGAGACCCAGTACTTC. This encodes CASSSVLVPETQYF. The chain employs TRBV27 and TRBJ2-5, with D unresolved. Per germline, CDR1 MNHEY and CDR2 SMNVEV (reference sequence). Trimming removed 4 bases from V and 4 bases from J, with 13 bases in between. CDR3 length: 14 residues.

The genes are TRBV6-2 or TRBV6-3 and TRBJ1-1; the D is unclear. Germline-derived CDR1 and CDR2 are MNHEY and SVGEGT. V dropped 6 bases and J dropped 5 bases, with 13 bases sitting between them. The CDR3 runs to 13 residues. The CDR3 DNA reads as TGTGCCAGCAGCGCGGGAACGTGGACTGAAGCTTTCTTT. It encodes CASSAGTWTEAFF.

In DNA form, the CDR3 reads TGTGCCAGCCAGCGGGGGGGCCTTAATTACGAGCAGTACTTC. Translation gives CASQRGGLNYEQYF. The chain is built from TRBV5-4 and TRBJ2-7; 10 bases fit TRBD2. The CDR3 has 14 amino acids. The ends lost 7 bases at V and 4 bases at J; junction bases unmatched: 8. Germline lookup yields CDR1 SGHNT and CDR2 YYREEE (reference sequence).

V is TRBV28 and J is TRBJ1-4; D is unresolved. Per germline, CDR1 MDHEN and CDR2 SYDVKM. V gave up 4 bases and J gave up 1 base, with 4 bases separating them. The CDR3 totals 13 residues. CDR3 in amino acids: CASSSGTNEKLFF. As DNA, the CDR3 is TGTGCCAGCAGTTCCGGAACTAATGAAAAACTGTTTTTT.

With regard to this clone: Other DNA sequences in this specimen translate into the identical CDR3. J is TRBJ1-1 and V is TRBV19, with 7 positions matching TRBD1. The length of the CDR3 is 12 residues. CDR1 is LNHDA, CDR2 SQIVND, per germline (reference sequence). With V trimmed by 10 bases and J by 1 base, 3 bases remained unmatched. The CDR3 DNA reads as TGTGCCACCCGACAGGGGAACACTGAAGCTTTCTTT. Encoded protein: CATRQGNTEAFF.

This chain's CDR3 is CAALGGTVNTEAFF. In DNA, the CDR3 is TGTGCCGCTCTTGGAGGGACAGTCAACACTGAAGCTTTCTTT. V and J are TRBV5-4 and TRBJ1-1; 7 bases are shared with TRBD1. The CDR3 has 14 amino acids. The trim removed 10 bases at V and 2 bases at J, leaving 11 bases unmatched. Germline CDR1 SGHNT, CDR2 YYREEE (reference sequence).

In nucleotides, the CDR3 is TGTGCCAGCAGTCCGACAGGAAGGGGAAACACCATATATTTT. Amino acids: CASSPTGRGNTIYF. V and J are TRBV6-5 and TRBJ1-3; D is perhaps TRBD1 (6 bases). The CDR3 length is 14 residues. Germline assignment: CDR1 MNHEY and CDR2 SVGAGI. V lost 5 bases and J 4 bases, leaving 12 bases between the germline ends.

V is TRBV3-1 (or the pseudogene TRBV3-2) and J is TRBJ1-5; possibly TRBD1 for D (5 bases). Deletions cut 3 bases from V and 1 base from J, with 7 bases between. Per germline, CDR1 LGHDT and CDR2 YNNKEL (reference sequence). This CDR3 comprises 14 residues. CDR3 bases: TGTGCCAGCAGCCAGGGGGAGAGCAATCAGCCCCAGCATTTT. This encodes CASSQGESNQPQHF.

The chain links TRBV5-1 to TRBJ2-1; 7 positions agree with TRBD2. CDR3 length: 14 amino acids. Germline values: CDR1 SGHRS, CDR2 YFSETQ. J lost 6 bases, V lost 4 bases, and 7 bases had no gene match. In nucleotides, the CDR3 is TGCGCCAGCAGCCTGCCCGGGACTATCAATGAGCAGTTCTTC. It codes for CASSLPGTINEQFF.

CDR3 amino acids: CASLAGGQPDTQYF. In DNA, the CDR3 is TGTGCCAGCCTAGCGGGGGGGCAGCCAGATACGCAGTATTTT. The chain uses TRBV21-1 and TRBJ2-3; the D call TRBD2 from the table was never checked on the DNA. TRBV21-1 is annotated as a pseudogene. CDR3 size: 14 residues.

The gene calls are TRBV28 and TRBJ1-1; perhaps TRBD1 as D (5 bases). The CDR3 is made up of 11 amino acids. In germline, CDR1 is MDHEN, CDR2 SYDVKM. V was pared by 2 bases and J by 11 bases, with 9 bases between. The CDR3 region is CASSLNRGAFF. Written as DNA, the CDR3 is TGTGCCAGCAGTTTAAACCGGGGGGCTTTCTTT.

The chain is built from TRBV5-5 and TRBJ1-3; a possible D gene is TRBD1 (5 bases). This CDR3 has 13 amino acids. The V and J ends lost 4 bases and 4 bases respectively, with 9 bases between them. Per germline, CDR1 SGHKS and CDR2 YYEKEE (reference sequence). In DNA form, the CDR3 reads TGTGCCAGCAGCCCGGGACCGGGAAACACCATATATTTT. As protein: CASSPGPGNTIYF.

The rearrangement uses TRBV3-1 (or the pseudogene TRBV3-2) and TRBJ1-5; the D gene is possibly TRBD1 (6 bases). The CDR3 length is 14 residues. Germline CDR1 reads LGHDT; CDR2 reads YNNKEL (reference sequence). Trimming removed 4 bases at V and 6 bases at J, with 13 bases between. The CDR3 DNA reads TGTGCCAGCAGCCGAGCGGGGGGCTTTCAGCCCCAGCATTTT. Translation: CASSRAGGFQPQHF.

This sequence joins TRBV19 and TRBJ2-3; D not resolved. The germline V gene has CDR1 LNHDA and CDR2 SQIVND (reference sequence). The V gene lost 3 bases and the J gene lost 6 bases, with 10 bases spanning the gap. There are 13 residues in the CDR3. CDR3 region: CASSILQRDTQYF. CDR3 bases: TGTGCCAGTAGTATTTTACAGAGGGATACGCAGTATTTT.

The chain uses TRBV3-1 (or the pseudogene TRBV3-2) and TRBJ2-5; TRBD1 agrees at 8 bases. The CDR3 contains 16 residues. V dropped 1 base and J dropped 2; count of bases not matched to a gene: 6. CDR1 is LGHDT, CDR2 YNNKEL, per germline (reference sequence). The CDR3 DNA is TGTGCCAGCAGCCAAGGCTCGGGACAGGTACAAGAGACCCAGTACTTC. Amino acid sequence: CASSQGSGQVQETQYF.

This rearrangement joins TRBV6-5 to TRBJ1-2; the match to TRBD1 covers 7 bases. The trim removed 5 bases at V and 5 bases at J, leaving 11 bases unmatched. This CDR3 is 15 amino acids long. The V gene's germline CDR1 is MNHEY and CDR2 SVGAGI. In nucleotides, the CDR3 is TGTGCCAGCAGTCCCTGGGGACAGCAACAATATGGCTACACCTTC. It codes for CASSPWGQQQYGYTF.

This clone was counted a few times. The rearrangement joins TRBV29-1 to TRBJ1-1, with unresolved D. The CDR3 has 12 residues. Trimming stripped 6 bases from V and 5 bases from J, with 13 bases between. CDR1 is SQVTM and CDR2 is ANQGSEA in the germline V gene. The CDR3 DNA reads TGCAGCGTCGCCGTGTCGGGGACTGAAGCTTTCTTT. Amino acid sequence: CSVAVSGTEAFF.